The 21 T cell receptor beta chains presented below share a single source sample, sequenced in a study of early T cells in non-severe SARS-CoV-2 infection. TCRdb itself ran the 5' RACE reads through MiXCR, one entry per CDR3 protein. The sample has 25,000 to 35,000 distinct CDR3 sequences, about 5% seen once. The sample taken for sequencing was whole blood. The receptors originated from an adult who was a healthcare worker with PCR-confirmed SARS-CoV-2 infection or an uninfected control (not recorded which).

This clonotype has a count of ten or more. The gene calls are TRBV2 and TRBJ2-3; TRBD2 matches 7 bases. This CDR3 region has 18 residues. Germline V CDR1 and CDR2: SNHLY, FYNNEI. Trimming at V came to 8 bases and at J to 0 bases, leaving 17 bases not matched to a gene. The CDR3 reads CASQRGMVTASSTDTQYF. CDR3 coding DNA: TGTGCCAGCCAGCGGGGAATGGTAACCGCCTCTAGCACAGATACGCAGTATTTT.

This clonotype was counted at least ten times. The chain joins TRBV19 to TRBJ1-3; no clear D. Germline CDR1 reads LNHDA; CDR2 reads SQIVND (reference sequence). Between the trimmed V and J ends, which lost 3 bases and 0 bases, there was a span of 6 bases. CDR3 length equals 14 residues. The CDR3 DNA sequence: TGTGCCAGTAGTATGAGTTCCTCTGGAAACACCATATATTTT. It encodes CASSMSSSGNTIYF.

This clonotype was picked up many times. The chain recombines TRBV28 with TRBJ2-6; 8 bases agree with TRBD1. Germline loops: CDR1 MDHEN, CDR2 SYDVKM. V lost 7 bases to trimming and J lost 2 bases; unmatched junction nucleotides: 10. The CDR3 contains 17 residues. Here the CDR3 DNA reads TGTGCCAGCACCCAGGCGGCAGGGGGCACTGGGGCCAACGTCCTGACTTTC. This codes for CASTQAAGGTGANVLTF.

This clonotype was seen a handful of times. V is TRBV7-2 and J is TRBJ2-5; D may match TRBD1 or TRBD2 (5 bases each). V was clipped by 2 bases and J by 1 base, with 8 bases between them. This CDR3 spans 14 amino acids. Germline CDR1 and CDR2: SGHTA and FQGNSA. CDR3 sequence reads: CASSLWGIQETQYF. The CDR3 nucleotides are TGTGCCAGCAGCTTATGGGGGATCCAAGAGACCCAGTACTTC.

The rearrangement uses TRBV10-3 and TRBJ2-7, with a tentative D call TRBD2 (6 bases). Germline CDR1 ENHRY, CDR2 SYGVKD. The CDR3 extends over 14 amino acids. Trimming stripped 6 bases from V and 0 bases from J, with 12 bases between. The CDR3 coding sequence is TGTGCCATCAGACAAGCGGGTACCTCCTACGAGCAGTACTTC. It yields the protein CAIRQAGTSYEQYF.

The sample holds a few counts of this clonotype. The junction does not match germline at one end; this may be a read error. V gene TRBV18 combines with J gene TRBJ2-1; D unresolved. Germline CDR1 reads KGHSH; CDR2 reads LQKENI. This CDR3 contains 13 residues. The CDR3 region is CASSAPDGRNGAF. The DNA for the CDR3 is TGTGCCAGCTCGGCCCCGGATGGGCGAAATGGAGCCTTC.

This clonotype was detected ten times or more. V is TRBV20-1 and J is TRBJ1-4; the D is unclear. Germline V gene sequence: CDR1 DFQATT, CDR2 SNEGSKA (reference sequence). V was pared by 4 bases and J by 8 bases, with 17 bases between. The length of the CDR3 is 14 residues. Here the CDR3 reads CSATAGPQREKLFF. DNA for the CDR3: TGCAGTGCTACGGCCGGGCCCCAAAGGGAAAAACTGTTTTTT.

This clonotype has just a few counts. This chain links TRBV7-2 with TRBJ2-7, with D perhaps matching TRBD1 (5 bases). The CDR3 loop spans 14 amino acids. Germline CDR1 reads SGHTA; CDR2 reads FQGNSA. V lost 5 bases to trimming and J lost 5 bases, with 16 bases between them. CDR3 residues: CASSLDARVHEQYF. CDR3 nucleotides: TGTGCCAGCAGCCTCGACGCCAGGGTCCACGAGCAGTACTTC.

The rearrangement links TRBV9 to TRBJ2-5, with D hard to call. The CDR3 length is 15 residues. Trimming removed 4 bases from V and 0 bases from J, with 13 bases in between. From germline, CDR1 is SGDLS and CDR2 YYNGEE. CDR3 nucleotide sequence: TGTGCCAGCAGCCCCGTTGGCACGTACCAAGAGACCCAGTACTTC. Translation gives CASSPVGTYQETQYF.

This clonotype was counted ten times or more. V and J are TRBV2 and TRBJ2-2, with D tentatively TRBD2 (5 bases). CDR3 size: 14 residues. Between the trimmed V and J ends, which lost 5 bases and 5 bases, there was a span of 12 bases. Germline assignment: CDR1 SNHLY and CDR2 FYNNEI. This CDR3 reads CASSYPPGTGELFF. CDR3 coding DNA: TGTGCCAGCAGTTACCCCCCGGGGACCGGGGAGCTGTTTTTT.

The gene calls are TRBV19 and TRBJ1-5; D ambiguous. The germline V gene encodes CDR1 LNHDA and CDR2 SQIVND (reference sequence). V gave up 2 bases and J gave up 3 bases, with 5 bases separating them. The CDR3 is 13 amino acids. The CDR3 region is CASSITPNQPQHF. The CDR3 DNA is TGTGCCAGTAGTATAACTCCCAATCAGCCCCAGCATTTT.

This clonotype has at least ten counts. The chain recombines TRBV6-1 with TRBJ2-7; D is possibly TRBD1 (6 bases). Trimming cost V 6 bases and J 2 bases, with 11 bases left between them. This CDR3 region has 13 residues. Germline CDR1 MNHNS, CDR2 SASEGT. The CDR3 reads CASSLGQTYEQYF. CDR3 bases: TGTGCCAGCAGCCTCGGACAGACCTACGAGCAGTACTTC.

Only a few counts were recorded for this clonotype. V is TRBV3-1 and J is TRBJ2-1; TRBD2 matches at 13 bases. This CDR3 has 16 residues. J was trimmed by 5 bases and V by 4 bases; bases with no gene match: 5. The germline V gene encodes CDR1 LGHDT and CDR2 YNNKEL (reference sequence). The CDR3 bases are TGTGCCAGCAGCCGAGGGACTAGCGGGACCCACAATGAGCAGTTCTTC. Amino acids: CASSRGTSGTHNEQFF.

This clonotype was observed many times. This rearrangement joins TRBV10-2 to TRBJ1-6; D not resolved. Germline V CDR1 and CDR2: WSHSY, SAAADI. Trimming shortened V by 3 bases and J by 10 bases, and 10 bases separated the two germline ends. The CDR3 contains 13 residues. CDR3: CASSEIGTSPLHF. CDR3 sequence (DNA): TGCGCCAGCAGTGAAATTGGTACCTCACCCCTCCACTTT.

This clonotype was seen ten or more times. The chain recombines TRBV19 with TRBJ2-5; D call uncertain. Germline-derived CDR1 and CDR2 are LNHDA and SQIVND (reference sequence). V was clipped by 10 bases and J by 0 bases, with 9 bases between them. The CDR3 covers 12 residues. The CDR3 reads CATSDHQETQYF. The CDR3 DNA sequence: TGTGCCACCTCGGACCACCAAGAGACCCAGTACTTC.

This clonotype was counted only a few times. The chain combines TRBV14 with TRBJ2-2; D is unclear. The CDR3 is made up of 12 amino acids. Trimming pared 3 bases from V and 8 bases from J, leaving 7 bases between. In germline, CDR1 is SGHDN, CDR2 FVKESK. This chain's CDR3 is CASSHPSGELFF. CDR3 coding DNA: TGTGCCAGCAGCCATCCTTCAGGGGAGCTGTTTTTT. The complete variable domain, with remaining parts taken from reference TRBV14 and TRBJ2-2, reads EAGVTQFPSHSVIEKGQTVTLRCDPISGHDNLYWYRRVMGKEIKFLLHFVKESKQDESGMPNNRFLAERTGGTYSTLKVQPAELEDSGVYFCASSHPSGELFFGEGSRLTVL.

This clonotype was seen many times. This chain joins TRBV24-1 and TRBJ1-2; perhaps TRBD1 as D (5 bases). The CDR3 runs to 12 residues. Germline V gives CDR1 KGHDR, CDR2 SFDVKD. The ends were cut back, 11 bases at V and 6 bases at J, with 15 bases in the middle. The CDR3: CAIGWDVDGYTF. The CDR3 nucleotides read TGTGCCATCGGTTGGGACGTCGATGGCTACACCTTC.

In its sample, this clonotype was seen a few times. V usage is TRBV7-9 and J usage is TRBJ1-4; a weak D match, TRBD1 (5 bases). Trimming pared 10 bases from V and 8 bases from J, leaving 14 bases between. CDR3 size: 12 residues. Germline V CDR1 and CDR2: SEHNR, FQNEAQ (reference sequence). CDR3: CATDRGEEKLFF. DNA for the CDR3: TGTGCCACCGACCGGGGGGAGGAAAAACTGTTTTTT. Drawing the rest from reference TRBV7-9 and TRBJ1-4, the complete variable domain is DTGVSQNPRHKITKRGQNVTFRCDPISEHNRLYWYRQTLGQGPEFLTYFQNEAQLEKSRLLSDRFSAERPKGSFSTLEIQRTEQGDSAMYLCATDRGEEKLFFGSGTQLSVL.

There are many counts of this clonotype. The gene calls are TRBV27 and TRBJ1-3; 7 nucleotides match TRBD1. CDR1 and CDR2 (germline): MNHEY, SMNVEV (reference sequence). The CDR3 extends over 18 amino acids. Trimming cost V 1 base and J 0 bases; bases outside gene matches: 9. The CDR3 loop is CASSLFPFDRVSGNTIYF. The CDR3 DNA sequence: TGTGCCAGCAGTTTATTTCCCTTTGACAGGGTCTCTGGAAACACCATATATTTT.

The gene calls are TRBV19 and TRBJ2-5, with 8 nucleotides matching TRBD2. Trimming at V came to 5 bases and at J to 5 bases, leaving 7 bases not matched to a gene. This CDR3 has 14 residues. Germline CDR1 LNHDA, CDR2 SQIVND (reference sequence). The CDR3 sequence: CASSEGAGAETQYF. Written as DNA, the CDR3 is TGTGCCAGTAGTGAGGGAGCGGGGGCGGAGACCCAGTACTTC.

The rearrangement links TRBV12-3 or TRBV12-4 to TRBJ1-6; a weak D match, TRBD1 (5 bases). The V gene lost 3 bases and the J gene lost 9 bases, with 12 bases spanning the gap. The CDR3 runs 14 residues. This CDR3 reads CASSLKWGTSPLHF. The CDR3 DNA reads TGTGCCAGCAGTTTGAAGTGGGGGACTTCACCCCTCCACTTT.